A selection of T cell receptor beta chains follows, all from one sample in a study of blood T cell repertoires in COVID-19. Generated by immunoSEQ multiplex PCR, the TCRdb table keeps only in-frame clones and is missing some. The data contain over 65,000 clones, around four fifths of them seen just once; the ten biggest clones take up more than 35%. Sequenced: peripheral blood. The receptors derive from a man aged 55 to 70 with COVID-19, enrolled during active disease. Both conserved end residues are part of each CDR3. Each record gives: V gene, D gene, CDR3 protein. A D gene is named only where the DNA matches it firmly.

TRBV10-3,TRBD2,CAISTAGDSTDTQYF
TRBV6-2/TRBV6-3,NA,CASSYSGAGSYEQYF
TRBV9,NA,CASSVGASFGYGYTF
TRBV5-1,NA,CASSFGAVDTQYF
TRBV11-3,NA,CASSHGLSAGRGEDTGELFF
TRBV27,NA,CASRPRTGLTQETQYF
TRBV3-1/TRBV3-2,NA,CASSHLNSPLHF
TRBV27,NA,CASSLPIRGSPLHF
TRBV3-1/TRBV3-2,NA,CASSQGRTARSWGYTF
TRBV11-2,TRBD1,CASSLSDRDEKLFF
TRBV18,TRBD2,CASSGTSGSETQYF